The sequence of this TCR beta chain was determined in a study of T cells in Graves' hyperthyroidism and ophthalmopathy. Study background: Any treatment followed the collection of peripheral blood at initial diagnosis. Study observations and caveats: Ophthalmopathy could be told apart from stable hyperthyroidism with a 13 V-J model.

Ophthalmopathy patients showed a Clinical Activity Score of at least 3, NOSPECS grade of at least 4 and duration under 3 months. Lactation, pregnancy, other autoimmune disease or uncontrolled infection led to exclusion of patients. The CDR3 has 13 residues. With 7 bases clipped from V and 10 bases from J, the junction kept 8 bases outside the gene matches. Looked up from germline, CDR1 is ENHRY and CDR2 is SYGVKD. Amplified TCR beta CDR3 regions came from RNA transcripts. HTBI primers drove first-round RT-PCR of the TCR CDR3. Each CDR3 protein is one row after TCRdb ran MiXCR on the multiplex PCR reads. The table lists fewer than 350,000 distinct CDR3 sequences, around 19% of them singletons. The sample holds many counts of this clonotype. Its cognate antigen is unknown.

This sequence was found in a man in his fifties or sixties with Graves' ophthalmopathy. The sample comprised blood. J is TRBJ2-1 and V is TRBV10-3; 9 nucleotides line up with TRBD2. CDR3 nucleotides: TGTGCCATCACGGCTAGCGGGATTGACGAGCAGTTCTTC. Residues: CAITASGIDEQFF.